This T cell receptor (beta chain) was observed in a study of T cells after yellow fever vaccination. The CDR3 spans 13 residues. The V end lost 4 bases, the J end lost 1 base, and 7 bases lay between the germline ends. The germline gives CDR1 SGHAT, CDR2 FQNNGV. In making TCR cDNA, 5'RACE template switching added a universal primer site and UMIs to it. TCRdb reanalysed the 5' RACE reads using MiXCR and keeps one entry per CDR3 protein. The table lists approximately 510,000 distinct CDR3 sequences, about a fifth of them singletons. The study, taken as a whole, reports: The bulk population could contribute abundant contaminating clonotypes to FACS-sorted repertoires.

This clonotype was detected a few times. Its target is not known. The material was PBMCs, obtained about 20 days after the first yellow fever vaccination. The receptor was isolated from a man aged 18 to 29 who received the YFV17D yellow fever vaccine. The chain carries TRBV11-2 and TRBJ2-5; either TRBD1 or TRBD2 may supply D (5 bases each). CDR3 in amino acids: CASSWGFQETQYF. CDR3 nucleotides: TGTGCCAGCAGCTGGGGGTTCCAAGAGACCCAGTACTTC. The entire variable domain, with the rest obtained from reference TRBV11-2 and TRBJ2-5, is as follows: EAGVAQSPRYKIIEKRQSVAFWCNPISGHATLYWYQQILGQGPKLLIQFQNNGVVDDSQLPKDRFSAERLKGVDSTLKIQPAKLEDSAVYLCASSWGFQETQYFGPGTRLLVL.